This TCR beta chain was captured in a study of technical replicates of blood from a handful of donors. Produced via immunoSEQ multiplex PCR; TCRdb's table is partial and in-frame only. The data show some 77,000 clones, with more than 85% seen just once and approximately 0.39% held by the top ten. This TCR derives from a human donor in good health. What was sequenced was T cells isolated from PBMCs.

DNA for the CDR3: TGTGCCAGCTTCAAACCCCAGGACAGGACCACCGGGGAGCTGTTTTTT. Translation gives CASFKPQDRTTGELFF. The gene calls are TRBV6-6 and TRBJ2-2; 7 positions match TRBD1. Germline V CDR1 and CDR2: MNHNY, SVGAGI (reference sequence). CDR3 size: 16 residues. The V segment lost 8 bases and the J segment 4 bases; nucleotides outside the gene matches: 13.